The entry below gives a single TCR beta chain sequence along with its context. Its antigen is unknown. The repertoire was sequenced with immunoSEQ multiplex PCR; TCRdb's copy has only in-frame clones and lacks some. This table has tens of thousands of clones, about 80% appearing once. The sample belongs to a study of a mutant IDH1 vaccine in newly diagnosed glioma. Turning to the study itself: The first vaccination came 4-6 weeks after radiotherapy alone, or with temozolomide cycles. Visit V12 was scheduled at week 35 and visit V13 at week 47.

Time point described: week 47, end of study. The study gave 300 ug of mutant IDH1 20-mer peptide per vaccine dose, with topical imiquimod. Each astrocytoma in the donors was new, WHO grade 3 or 4, IDH1-mutant and ATRX-lost. This CDR3 comprises 15 residues. Trimming shortened V by 2 bases and J by 0 bases, and 10 bases separated the two germline ends. Germline V gives CDR1 MNHEY, CDR2 SMNVEV (reference sequence). The sample in question was PBMCs, obtained from a glioma patient whose treatment included an IDH1 peptide vaccine. The TCR comes from a man aged 18 to 29 with glioma. Some clones in this sample may be carry-over from other donors' samples. The V call is TRBV27, the J call TRBJ1-1; D is perhaps TRBD1 (5 bases). CDR3 sequence: CASSLRQGLNTEAFF. Here the CDR3 DNA reads TGTGCCAGCAGTTTACGGCAGGGTTTGAACACTGAAGCTTTCTTT.